This T cell receptor beta chain was retrieved from a study of cytomegalovirus exposure and HLA in healthy donors. Whole-study results and caveats: TCR beta V- and J-gene trimming was later associated with a missense DCLRE1C variant. Excluded: some indistinguishable V segments such as TRBV6-2 and TRBV6-3.

The PCR ran on 60 Vbeta and 13 Jbeta primers. Repertoires were generated with immunoSEQ multiplex PCR, while TCRdb's copy carries only in-frame clones and drops some. The table has 150,000 or so clones, 77% seen once. Per the germline V gene, CDR1 is SGHDT and CDR2 is YYEEEE. This CDR3 has 15 amino acids. V was shortened by 2 bases and J by 2 bases, with 14 bases between the two germline ends. This clone was recorded only once. Antigen unknown. The sequence was obtained from a woman aged 25 to 45 in good health and CMV-seronegative. The rearrangement joins TRBV5-6 to TRBJ2-7, with a tentative D call TRBD1 (6 bases). Sample: PBMCs. DNA of the CDR3: TGTGCCAGCAGCTTCGCCGACAGGCCCGCCTACGAGCAGTACTTC. It translates to CASSFADRPAYEQYF.